This T cell receptor (beta chain) derives from a study of metastatic and nonmetastatic thyroid tumors. This clone was seen many times. Possible read error: a much larger clone is one base away. TCRdb re-clonotyped the PCR reads through MiXCR. The sample has 35,000 to 50,000 clones; roughly 19% are singletons. Not a single patient had been given any form of treatment at any point before undergoing thyroid surgery. This CDR3 region has 13 residues. Germline V CDR1 and CDR2: MDHEN, SYDVKM. Deletions cut 10 bases from V and 7 bases from J, with 20 bases between. This sequence joins TRBV28 and TRBJ2-7, with D uncertain. The TCR sequence derives from a female donor with papillary thyroid cancer or a benign thyroid nodule (not recorded which). Some clones in this sample may be carry-over from other donors' samples. The sample comprised blood. Here the CDR3 DNA reads TGTGCCACTACGGAGAGTTACAACCTAGAGCAGTACTTC. This codes for CATTESYNLEQYF. Drawing the rest from reference TRBV28 and TRBJ2-7, the complete variable domain is DVKVTQSSRYLVKRTGEKVFLECVQDMDHENMFWYRQDPGLGLRLIYFSYDVKMKEKGDIPEGYSVSREKKERFSLILESASTNQTSMYLCATTESYNLEQYFGPGTRLTVT.